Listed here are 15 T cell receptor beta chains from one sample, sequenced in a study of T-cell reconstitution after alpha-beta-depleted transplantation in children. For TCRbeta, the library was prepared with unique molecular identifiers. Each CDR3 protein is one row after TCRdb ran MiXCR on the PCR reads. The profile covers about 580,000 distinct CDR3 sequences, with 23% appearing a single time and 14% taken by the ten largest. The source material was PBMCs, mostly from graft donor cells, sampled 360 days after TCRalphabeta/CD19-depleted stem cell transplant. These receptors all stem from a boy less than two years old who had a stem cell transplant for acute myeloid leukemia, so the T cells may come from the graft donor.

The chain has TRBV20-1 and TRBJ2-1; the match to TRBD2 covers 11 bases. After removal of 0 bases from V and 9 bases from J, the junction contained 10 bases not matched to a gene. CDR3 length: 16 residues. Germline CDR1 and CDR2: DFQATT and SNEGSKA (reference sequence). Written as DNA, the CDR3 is TGCAGTGCTAGAGATTTCGGCCTAGCGGGGGGTAGTGAGCAGTTCTTC. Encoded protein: CSARDFGLAGGSEQFF.

The CDR3 spells CASSLGDRGQNEQFF. CDR3 nucleotides: TGTGCCAGCAGCTTGGGGGACAGGGGGCAAAATGAGCAGTTCTTC. The rearrangement joins TRBV5-6 to TRBJ2-1, with 12 bases lining up with TRBD1. The CDR3 loop spans 15 amino acids. V gave up 0 bases and J gave up 7 bases; unmatched junction bases: 2. In germline, CDR1 is SGHDT, CDR2 YYEEEE.

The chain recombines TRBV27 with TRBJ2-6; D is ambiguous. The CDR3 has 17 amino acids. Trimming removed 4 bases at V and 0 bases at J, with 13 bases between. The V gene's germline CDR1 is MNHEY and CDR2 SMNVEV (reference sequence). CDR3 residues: CASSSGINLSGANVLTF. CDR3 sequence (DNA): TGTGCCAGCAGTTCAGGAATCAATCTCTCTGGGGCCAACGTCCTGACTTTC.

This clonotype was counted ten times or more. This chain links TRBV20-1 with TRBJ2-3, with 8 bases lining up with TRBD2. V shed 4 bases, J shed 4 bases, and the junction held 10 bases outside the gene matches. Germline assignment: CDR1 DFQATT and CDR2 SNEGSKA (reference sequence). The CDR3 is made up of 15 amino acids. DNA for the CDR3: TGCAGTGCTACAGGTCCGGGGCGGGGGGCAGATACGCAGTATTTT. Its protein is CSATGPGRGADTQYF.

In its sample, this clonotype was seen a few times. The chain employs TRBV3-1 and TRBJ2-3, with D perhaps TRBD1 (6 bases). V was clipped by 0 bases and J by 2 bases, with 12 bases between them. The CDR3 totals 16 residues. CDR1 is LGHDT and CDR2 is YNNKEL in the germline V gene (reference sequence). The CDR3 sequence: CASSQDAGQHTDTQYF. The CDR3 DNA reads TGTGCCAGCAGCCAAGATGCTGGACAGCACACAGATACGCAGTATTTT.

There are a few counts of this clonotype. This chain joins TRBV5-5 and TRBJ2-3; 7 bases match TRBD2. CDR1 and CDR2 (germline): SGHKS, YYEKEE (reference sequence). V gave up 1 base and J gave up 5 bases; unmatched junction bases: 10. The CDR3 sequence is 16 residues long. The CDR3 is CASSLSPRGMVDTQYF. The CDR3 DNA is TGTGCCAGCAGCTTGAGCCCGCGGGGGATGGTAGATACGCAGTATTTT.

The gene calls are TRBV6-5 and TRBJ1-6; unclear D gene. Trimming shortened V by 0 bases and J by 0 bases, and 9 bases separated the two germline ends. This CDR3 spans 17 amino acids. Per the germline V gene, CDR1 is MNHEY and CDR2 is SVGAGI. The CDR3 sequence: CASSYSRSASYNSPLHF. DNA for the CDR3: TGTGCCAGCAGTTACTCCCGTTCGGCCTCCTATAATTCACCCCTCCACTTT.

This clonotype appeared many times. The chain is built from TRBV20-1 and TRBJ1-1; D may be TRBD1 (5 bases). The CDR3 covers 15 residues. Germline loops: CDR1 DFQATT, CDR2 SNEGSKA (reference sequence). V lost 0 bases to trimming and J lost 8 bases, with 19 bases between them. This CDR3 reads CSARDLGQGAGEAFF. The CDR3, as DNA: TGCAGTGCTAGAGATCTGGGGCAAGGGGCCGGCGAAGCTTTCTTT.

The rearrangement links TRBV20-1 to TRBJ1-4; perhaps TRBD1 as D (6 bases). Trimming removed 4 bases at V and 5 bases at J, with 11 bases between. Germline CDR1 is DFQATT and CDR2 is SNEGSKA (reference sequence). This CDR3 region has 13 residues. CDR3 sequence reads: CSANGQKNEKLFF. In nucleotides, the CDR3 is TGCAGTGCTAATGGACAGAAGAATGAAAAACTGTTTTTT.

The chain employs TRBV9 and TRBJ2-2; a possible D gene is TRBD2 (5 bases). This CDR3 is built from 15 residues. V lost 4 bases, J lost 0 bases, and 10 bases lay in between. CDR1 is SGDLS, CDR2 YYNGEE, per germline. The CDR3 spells CASSPLSANTGELFF. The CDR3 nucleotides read TGTGCCAGCAGCCCGCTTAGCGCGAACACCGGGGAGCTGTTTTTT. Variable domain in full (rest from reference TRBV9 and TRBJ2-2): DSGVTQTPKHLITATGQRVTLRCSPRSGDLSVYWYQQSLDQGLQFLIQYYNGEERAKGNILERFSAQQFPDLHSELNLSSLELGDSALYFCASSPLSANTGELFFGEGSRLTVL.

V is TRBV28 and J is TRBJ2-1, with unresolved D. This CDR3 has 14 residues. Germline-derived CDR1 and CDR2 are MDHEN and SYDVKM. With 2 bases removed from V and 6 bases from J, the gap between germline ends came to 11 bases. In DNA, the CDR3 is TGTGCCAGCAGTTTACTAGAGGTAGTCAATGAGCAGTTCTTC. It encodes CASSLLEVVNEQFF.

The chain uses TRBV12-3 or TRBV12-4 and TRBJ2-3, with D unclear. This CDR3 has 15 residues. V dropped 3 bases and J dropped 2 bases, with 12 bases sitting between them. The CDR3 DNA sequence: TGTGCCAGCAGTTTTAAGCAGACGTACACAGATACGCAGTATTTT. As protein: CASSFKQTYTDTQYF.

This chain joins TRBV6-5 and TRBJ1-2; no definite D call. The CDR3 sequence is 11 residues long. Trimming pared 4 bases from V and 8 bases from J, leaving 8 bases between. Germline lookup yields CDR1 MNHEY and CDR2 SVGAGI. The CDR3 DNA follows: TGTGCCAGCAGTTCTCGGTTAGGCTACACCTTC. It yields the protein CASSSRLGYTF.

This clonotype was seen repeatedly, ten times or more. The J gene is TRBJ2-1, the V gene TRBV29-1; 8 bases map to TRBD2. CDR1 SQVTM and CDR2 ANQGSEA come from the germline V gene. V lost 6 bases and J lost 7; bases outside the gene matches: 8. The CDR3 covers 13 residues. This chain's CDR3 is CSVGLAVTNEQFF. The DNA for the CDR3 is TGCAGCGTCGGACTAGCCGTTACTAATGAGCAGTTCTTC.

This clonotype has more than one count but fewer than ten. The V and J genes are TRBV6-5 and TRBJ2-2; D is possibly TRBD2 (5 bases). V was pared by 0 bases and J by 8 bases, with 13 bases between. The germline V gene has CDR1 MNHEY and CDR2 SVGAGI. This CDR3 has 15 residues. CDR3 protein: CASSYSRGGPGELFF. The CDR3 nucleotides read TGTGCCAGCAGTTACTCAAGAGGAGGTCCGGGGGAGCTGTTTTTT.